This T cell receptor (beta chain) was recovered during a study of long-term antiretroviral therapy in people with HIV (dated by TCRdb to the early 2020s). For context, the study as a whole: Collection of the earliest samples took place about a decade ahead of the 2015 WHO recommendation for immediate ART, at a time when ART was typically delayed until CD4 counts fell. No cross-contamination during QIAcube processing was seen in test extractions of a monoclonal T-cell line run alongside 33 polyclonal samples. About 35% of the 30 participants with HIV were female. Whether ART initiation and durable HIV suppression were associated with changes in peripheral blood TRB repertoire composition and diversity was tested in a retrospective serial study. The cohort contributed over 150 cryopreserved PBMC samples from about 33 adults with confirmed HIV infection, collected serially over a mean of approximately 6 years (range 1-12). Findings and caveats that apply to the study as a whole: Because cell numbers in pre-ART samples were limited, unsorted PBMC were profiled instead of sorted CD4+ and CD8+ T cells. A significant increase in TRB diversity was found to be associated with ART initiation, although TRB diversity was observed to remain significantly below that of transplant donor controls even after long-term ART. Inferences about post-ART repertoire changes are limited because no data were available on ART adherence, viral resistance or therapy changes. The samples were dated from the mid-2000s to the late 2010s, and the ART regimens that were used may be less effective than current ART regimens. Because PBMC availability was limited, only the TCR beta chain was sequenced, with no alpha chain pairing. Expanded TRB clones identified before ART initiation dominated the repertoire across all time points, though the dominance fluctuated and decreased in many PLHIV after ART. Compared with controls, HIV repertoires had narrower CDR3 length ranges, and the network structure pointed to an antigen-experienced repertoire that shifted only slightly toward naive after ART.

The immunoSEQ hsTCRB v3.0 assay was used at survey level resolution to sequence the TRB variable region. A depth of about 40,000-50,000 T-cell genomes per sample was targeted for TRB sequencing. Pooled TRB libraries were sequenced on an Illumina MiSeq with a v3 150-cycle kit. The authors processed their data as follows. Repertoire analysis was performed in R inside a reproducible Nextflow workflow that covered QC, data transformation and analysis. LymphoSeq2, an R package for AIRR-Seq data exploration, was used to implement custom analyses. A handful of samples yielding fewer than 5000 total TRB sequences were excluded, leaving around 190 analyzed HIV repertoires. Among the roughly 190 retained HIV repertoires, 59 were collected before ART initiation and about 130 were collected after ART initiation. Each repertoire was downsampled to 5000 TRB nucleotide sequences, and summary statistics were averaged across 100 downsampling iterations. The analysis kept only TRB sequences whose CDR3 regions were at least seven amino acids long. Two measures captured diversity: a Shannon entropy-derived clonality score and the Gini coefficient. Repertoire networks linked the top 5000 CDR3 amino acid sequences whenever two sequences differed by an edit distance of one. Antigen specificity groups and MHC restriction were predicted for TRB CDR3 amino acid sequences with GLIPH2. To flag known associations with CMV, EBV, HIV or tissue antigens, CDR3 amino acid sequences were compared against VDJdb and McPAS-TCR. Pre-ART, post-ART and control groups were compared with Wilcoxon signed-rank tests and Holm-Bonferroni correction. TCRdb stores this immuneACCESS table with in-frame sequences only. Part of the clones is absent; in the studies checked, under half of the shortfall reflects unresolved V genes, and no reason is known for the rest. For V, J and clone size, that table is used; D and trimming come from the DNA. The sample yields over 15,000 clones; 80% were counted once. 4% to 5% of the sample is in the top ten clones.

To be included, a participant needed at least one PBMC sample from before ART initiation plus at least two post-ART samples. All participants with HIV were treated in the United States of America. Before DNA extraction, cryopreserved samples of 1-10 million PBMC were thawed and washed. At the time of the earliest PBMC sample, participants with HIV were aged between 23 and 54 years. Each participant contributed PBMC samples from 1-4 timepoints before ART initiation and 2-8 timepoints after ART initiation, with a median of 7 samples. For every participant, serial HIV viral load, CD4+ T-cell count, ART history and demographic data were obtained. Using a Qiagen kit on a QIAcube, genomic DNA was extracted from unsorted PBMC, with samples processed in batches of 12. On this clone itself: Its antigen has not been determined. It has no much larger one-base neighbor in the sample; base qualities were not kept.

The receptor was isolated from a man between 18 and 29 years old with HIV. The sequenced sample was unsorted PBMCs, obtained 0.1 years before starting antiretroviral therapy.

The nucleotide sequence is TGTGCCAGCAGCTTCGGTCAGGGGGGAAGTTCGTACACCTTC. It is translated as CASSFGQGGSSYTF. The sequence joins TRBV5-5 to TRBJ1-2, with 7 bases matching TRBD1. From the cysteine through the phenylalanine, the CDR3 covers 14 amino acids. Of all the DNA, just the CDR3 is kept, 42 bases in frame from base 1. The germline V gene (reference sequence) yields SGHKS for CDR1 and YYEKEE for CDR2. V loses 2 bases at its end and J loses 11 bases; junction bases beyond the gene matches: 12.